These T cell receptor beta chains were read from a single sample in a study of blood T cell repertoires in COVID-19. Clones were sequenced by immunoSEQ multiplex PCR, and TCRdb holds only the in-frame ones, with some missing. This sample has over 200,000 clones, with less than 90% found just once. Sequenced sample: peripheral blood. The receptors come from a man in his forties with active or convalescent COVID-19. Each CDR3 is given with its conserved first and last residue. The D gene is left open where the match is weak. Size values are once, few and many counts, or a class for expanded clones, and some rows have none.

D gene	clone size	V gene	J gene	CDR3 protein	CDR3 DNA
-	-	TRBV14	TRBJ2-3	CASSQYGGSSRDTQYF	TGTGCCAGCAGCCAATACGGCGGATCCTCACGAGATACGCAGTATTTT
TRBD1	once	TRBV2	TRBJ2-5	CASSEGTGQETQYF	TGTGCCAGCAGTGAAGGGACAGGGCAAGAGACCCAGTACTTC
-	-	TRBV5-4	TRBJ2-3	CASSSQSSTDTQYF	TGTGCCAGCAGCTCACAGAGTAGCACAGATACGCAGTATTTT
-	few	TRBV27	TRBJ1-3	CASSLTWGPGNTIYF	TGTGCCAGCAGTTTAACTTGGGGGCCTGGAAACACCATATATTTT
TRBD1	-	TRBV29-1	TRBJ1-1	CSAGDSYTEAFF	TGCAGCGCCGGGGACAGTTACACTGAAGCTTTCTTT
TRBD1	-	TRBV11-3	TRBJ2-1	CASSKRQGGSGDNEQFF	TGTGCCAGCAGCAAAAGACAGGGTGGAAGTGGCGACAATGAGCAGTTCTTC
-	-	TRBV5-1	TRBJ1-1	CASSLYQGMNTEAFF	TGCGCCAGCAGCTTGTATCAGGGGATGAACACTGAAGCTTTCTTT
-	-	TRBV3-1/TRBV3-2	TRBJ2-2	CASSLLRGYVTGELFF	TGTGCCAGCAGCCTACTCAGGGGCTACGTCACCGGGGAGCTGTTTTTT
-	-	TRBV11-2	TRBJ1-5	CASSLGGERNQPQHF	TGTGCCAGCAGCTTAGGCGGGGAGAGAAATCAGCCCCAGCATTTT
TRBD1	-	TRBV7-3	TRBJ1-2	CASSRRGQSPNYGYTF	TGTGCCAGCAGCCGTCGGGGACAGAGCCCCAACTATGGCTACACCTTC
-	-	TRBV3-1/TRBV3-2	TRBJ1-5	CASSQGTAGWPQHF	TGTGCCAGCAGCCAAGGGACGGCGGGTTGGCCCCAGCATTTT
-	-	TRBV4-2	TRBJ1-1	CASSTGTTLNTEAFF	TGTGCCAGCTCTACCGGGACAACTCTTAACACTGAAGCTTTCTTT
TRBD1	-	TRBV7-9	TRBJ2-7	CASSSRQGDFYEQYF	TGTGCCAGCAGCTCCCGACAGGGGGACTTCTACGAGCAGTACTTC
-	-	TRBV28	TRBJ1-5	CASRGGYSNQPQHF	TGTGCCAGCAGGGGAGGGTATAGCAATCAGCCCCAGCATTTT
-	-	TRBV3-1/TRBV3-2	TRBJ1-3	CASSQGGAGNTIYF	TGTGCCAGCAGCCAAGGGGGAGCTGGAAACACCATATATTTT
-	-	TRBV29-1	TRBJ1-5	CSVQGGSSQPQHF	TGCAGCGTTCAAGGTGGGAGTAGTCAGCCCCAGCATTTT
-	-	TRBV5-4	TRBJ2-1	CASSLVDNEQFF	TGTGCCAGCAGCCTGGTAGACAATGAGCAGTTCTTC
TRBD1	-	TRBV28	TRBJ1-4	CASSWTGLGTNEKLFF	TGTGCCAGCAGCTGGACAGGGCTAGGAACTAATGAAAAACTGTTTTTT
TRBD1	-	TRBV28	TRBJ2-7	CASRQTGISYEQYF	TGTGCCAGCAGACAGACAGGGATCTCCTACGAGCAGTACTTC
TRBD2	-	TRBV27	TRBJ2-7	CASSSGLAGAEQYF	TGTGCCAGCAGTTCGGGACTAGCGGGAGCCGAGCAGTACTTC
-	once	TRBV30	TRBJ1-1	CAWSLSQGRGNTEAFF	TGTGCCTGGAGTCTCTCCCAGGGCAGGGGGAACACTGAAGCTTTCTTT
-	-	TRBV27	TRBJ2-3	CASSPGTPLGPDTQYF	TGTGCCAGCAGCCCCGGGACACCCTTGGGCCCAGATACGCAGTATTTT
TRBD1	-	TRBV6-5	TRBJ2-7	CASSYSGTGEYEQYF	TGTGCCAGCAGTTATTCTGGGACAGGGGAATACGAGCAGTACTTC
-	-	TRBV15	TRBJ1-4	CATSRDRNEKLFF	TGTGCCACCAGCAGAGACAGAAATGAAAAACTGTTTTTT